This T cell receptor (beta chain) emerged from a study of T-cell memory formation after mild COVID-19. Study overall: Clustering of TCRs was largely donor specific. Broader study findings: Contracting clones, day 15 to 85, had balanced CD4/CD8, and later expanders favored CD4+. CD4+ clones that contracted lay mainly in CM and EM; CD8+ ones lay in EMRA.

A remark on this clonotype: The antigen is undetermined.

TCRdb redid the calling of the 5' RACE reads with MiXCR, one entry per CDR3 protein. This sample carries about 170,000 distinct CDR3 sequences, over 10% of them seen once, and the ten largest clones take 2.5% to 4%. The CDR3 is 15 amino acids. CDR1 and CDR2 (germline): SGHTA, FQGNSA. Trimming pared 2 bases from V and 3 bases from J, leaving 13 bases between. The rearrangement links TRBV7-2 to TRBJ1-2, with a weak D call TRBD1 (6 bases). This receptor was identified in a man between 18 and 35 years old who had mild COVID-19 (a few samples of this study predate the infection). Cell type and time point are not known. Sequenced material: PBMCs or a T cell subset sorted from them (not recorded which). The CDR3 nucleotides are TGTGCCAGCAGCTTAAGGGGGGGTGAGGACTATGGCTACACCTTC. Protein sequence: CASSLRGGEDYGYTF. Looking up the rest from reference TRBV7-2 and TRBJ1-2 gives the full variable domain: GAGVSQSPSNKVTEKGKDVELRCDPISGHTALYWYRQSLGQGLEFLIYFQGNSAPDKSGLPSDRFSAERTGGSVSTLTIQRTQQEDSAVYLCASSLRGGEDYGYTFGSGTRLTVV.